The 28 T cell receptor beta chains below all came from one sample that was sequenced in a study of T cells in Graves' hyperthyroidism and ophthalmopathy (dated by TCRdb to between 2018 and 2021). Library construction relied on multiplex PCR. TCRdb lists the instrument as Illumina HiSeq 2000. Amplification of TCR beta CDR3 regions was carried out from RNA transcripts. The TCR CDR3 was subjected to a first round of RT-PCR using the HTBI primer set and the Qiagen OneStep RT-PCR kit. The public sequencing data were trimmed at Q25 with fastp and processed into clonotypes with MiXCR by TCRdb, which kept only in-frame beta chains. Rows with one shared CDR3 protein collapse into an entry with the most common genes and DNA. This sample holds about 350,000 distinct CDR3 sequences; about 14% were observed only once. 20% to 25% of the sample rests with the top ten. Input material: blood. The source is a woman aged 25 to 45 with Graves' hyperthyroidism.

This clonotype has only a few counts. This chain uses TRBV29-1 with TRBJ2-7, with unresolved D. CDR3 length: 9 amino acids. The germline V gene has CDR1 SQVTM and CDR2 ANQGSEA. Trimming took 7 bases from V and 5 from J, leaving 6 bases between them. This CDR3 reads CSAPDEQYF. In DNA form, the CDR3 reads TGCAGCGCCCCCGACGAGCAGTACTTC.

This clonotype has a count of ten or more. The gene calls are TRBV5-1 and TRBJ1-5; no firm D call. The CDR3 extends over 14 amino acids. V gave up 0 bases and J gave up 7 bases, with 11 bases separating them. Looked up from germline, CDR1 is SGHRS and CDR2 is YFSETQ. CDR3 DNA: TGCGCCAGCAGCTTGGGGGGTGTTGGCCAGCCCCAGCATTTT. Translated: CASSLGGVGQPQHF. Supplemented by reference TRBV5-1 and TRBJ1-5, the full variable domain reads KAGVTQTPRYLIKTRGQQVTLSCSPISGHRSVSWYQQTPGQGLQFLFEYFSETQRNKGNFPGRFSGRQFSNSRSEMNVSTLELGDSALYLCASSLGGVGQPQHFGDGTRLSIL.

The J gene is TRBJ2-1, the V gene TRBV10-1; either TRBD1 or TRBD2 may supply D (5 bases each). The germline gives CDR1 WNHNN, CDR2 SYGVQD (reference sequence). With 3 bases removed from V and 15 bases from J, the gap between germline ends came to 15 bases. The CDR3 length is 12 residues. CDR3 sequence reads: CASSDSGTGLFF. CDR3 nucleotide sequence: TGCGCCAGCAGTGATTCAGGGACGGGTTTGTTCTTC.

V usage is TRBV28 and J usage is TRBJ1-5; D remains unclear. Germline values: CDR1 MDHEN, CDR2 SYDVKM. This CDR3 is 13 amino acids long. Trimming shortened V by 8 bases and J by 0 bases, and 8 bases separated the two germline ends. In nucleotides, the CDR3 is TGTGCCAGCGCCGGTGTTAGCAATCAGCCCCAGCATTTT. This gives the protein CASAGVSNQPQHF. The full variable domain, its missing parts supplied by reference TRBV28 and TRBJ1-5, is DVKVTQSSRYLVKRTGEKVFLECVQDMDHENMFWYRQDPGLGLRLIYFSYDVKMKEKGDIPEGYSVSREKKERFSLILESASTNQTSMYLCASAGVSNQPQHFGDGTRLSIL.

This clonotype showed up just a few times. The chain joins TRBV4-1 to TRBJ2-7; no clear D. V was cut by 4 bases and J by 3 bases, with 13 bases left in between. Per germline, CDR1 MGHRA and CDR2 YSYEKL. This CDR3 contains 14 residues. DNA of the CDR3: TGCGCCAGCAGCCCAGAAGATGTGAACTACGAGCAGTACTTC. Protein: CASSPEDVNYEQYF.

Turning to this clonotype: Relative to the germline gene, one junction end is altered; a read error may explain this. The chain is built from TRBV7-7 and TRBJ2-2; D gene ambiguous. The CDR3 covers 12 residues. The germline CDR1 and CDR2 sequences are SSHAT and FNYEAQ (reference sequence). The CDR3 DNA reads TGTGCTAGCAGCCCAGAGCTCGGGGAGCTGTTTTTT. Its protein is CASSPELGELFF.

This clonotype was recorded a few times. The chain links TRBV27 to TRBJ1-2, with D uncertain. The germline gives CDR1 MNHEY, CDR2 SMNVEV (reference sequence). The CDR3 has 16 residues. V was cut by 2 bases and J by 4 bases, with 17 bases left in between. CDR3 sequence: CASSLRAEGTRYGYTF. In DNA, the CDR3 is TGTGCCAGCAGTTTACGAGCTGAGGGAACCCGCTATGGCTACACCTTC.

About this clonotype: Mismatch with germline at one junction end may stem from a read error. The chain joins TRBV11-3 to TRBJ2-1; D might be TRBD1 or TRBD2, each matching 5 bases. The length of the CDR3 is 13 residues. CDR1 is SGHNT and CDR2 is YENEEA in the germline V gene. The CDR3 nucleotides read TGTGCCAGCGGCTTAGGAATGGGGGATGAGCAGTTCTTC. It encodes CASGLGMGDEQFF.

The V gene is TRBV5-1, the J gene TRBJ2-5; D call uncertain. Deletions cut 1 base from V and 0 bases from J, with 7 bases between. The V gene's germline CDR1 is SGHRS and CDR2 YFSETQ. This CDR3 is 14 amino acids long. CDR3 residues: CASSLSRYQETQYF. The CDR3 DNA reads as TGCGCCAGCAGCTTGAGTAGATACCAAGAGACCCAGTACTTC.

This CDR3 is CASSLGGTSGRAVKYF. The CDR3 coding sequence is TGTGCCAGCAGCTTAGGCGGGACTAGCGGGAGGGCCGTTAAGTATTTT. The rearrangement links TRBV11-2 to TRBJ2-3; TRBD2 matches at 16 bases. Germline CDR1 is SGHAT and CDR2 is FQNNGV. The CDR3 is 16 amino acids. J was trimmed by 13 bases and V by 1 base; bases with no gene match: 8.

This clonotype was counted at least ten times. J is TRBJ2-5 and V is TRBV20-1, with 9 bases identical to TRBD2. There are 15 residues in the CDR3. CDR1 and CDR2 from the germline V gene are DFQATT and SNEGSKA (reference sequence). Trimming removed 2 bases from V and 0 bases from J; junction bases left unmatched: 4. The DNA for the CDR3 is TGCAGTGCTAGAATCGCTAGCGGGAACCAAGAGACCCAGTACTTC. It codes for CSARIASGNQETQYF.

This clonotype was found many times. The V gene is TRBV20-1, the J gene TRBJ1-5; 7 nucleotides line up with TRBD1. The V gene end was trimmed by 7 bases and the J gene end by 0 bases; junction bases not matched to a gene: 15. CDR1 DFQATT and CDR2 SNEGSKA come from the germline V gene (reference sequence). This CDR3 comprises 17 residues. In nucleotides, the CDR3 is TGCAGTGGCAGAGGGGCGGGACAGTTGTATAGCAATCAGCCCCAGCATTTT. Translation gives CSGRGAGQLYSNQPQHF.

In this sample, this clonotype turned up many times. The rearrangement uses TRBV7-9 and TRBJ2-7, with TRBD2 matching over 7 bases. V lost 0 bases and J lost 3; bases outside the gene matches: 2. CDR1 and CDR2 (germline): SEHNR, FQNEAQ (reference sequence). There are 14 residues in the CDR3. CDR3 in DNA: TGTGCCAGCAGCTTAGCGGCTAGCGGCTACGAGCAGTACTTC. This translates into CASSLAASGYEQYF.

This clonotype was seen many times. The chain uses TRBV6-1 and TRBJ2-1; TRBD2 matches at 13 bases. The ends lost 6 bases at V and 0 bases at J; junction bases unmatched: 11. Per germline, CDR1 MNHNS and CDR2 SASEGT. The CDR3 is 19 amino acids. The CDR3 loop reads CASRNRLAGGPSSYNEQFF. CDR3 bases: TGTGCCAGCAGAAATCGACTAGCGGGAGGTCCGAGCTCCTACAATGAGCAGTTCTTC.

This clonotype was detected ten times or more. V and J are TRBV7-2 and TRBJ2-5; D is undetermined. The V gene lost 1 base and the J gene lost 6 bases, with 12 bases spanning the gap. CDR3 length: 14 amino acids. The germline V gene encodes CDR1 SGHTA and CDR2 FQGNSA. CDR3 sequence (DNA): TGTGCCAGCAGCTTAGATGGCATGATGAAGACCCAGTACTTC. Its protein product is CASSLDGMMKTQYF.

This clonotype showed up just a few times. The J gene is TRBJ2-7, the V gene TRBV19; TRBD1 aligns across 9 bases. Germline V gene lookup returns CDR1 LNHDA and CDR2 SQIVND (reference sequence). J gave up 5 bases and V 3 bases, and 26 bases lay outside the gene matches. This CDR3 contains 21 residues. In DNA, the CDR3 is TGTGCCAGTAGTATGGAATGGAGGTGGGACAGGGTGGAGAAAGGCCTCGACGAGCAGTACTTC. Its protein is CASSMEWRWDRVEKGLDEQYF.

In this sample, this clonotype turned up many times. The chain employs TRBV20-1 and TRBJ1-3, with 7 nucleotides matching TRBD1. This CDR3 contains 14 residues. The germline gives CDR1 DFQATT, CDR2 SNEGSKA (reference sequence). V trimming: 5 bases; J trimming: 2 bases; junction bases outside the gene matches: 6. The CDR3 DNA reads as TGCAGTGCTTCAACCGGACAGGCTGGAAACACCATATATTTT. Its protein product is CSASTGQAGNTIYF.

This clonotype was counted ten times or more. The V call is TRBV5-1, the J call TRBJ2-1; 13 nucleotides align to TRBD2. This CDR3 is 15 amino acids long. Trimming at V came to 0 bases and at J to 10 bases, leaving 4 bases not matched to a gene. The germline CDR1 and CDR2 sequences are SGHRS and YFSETQ. CDR3 residues: CASSLAGLAGPEQFF. DNA for the CDR3: TGCGCCAGCAGCTTGGCGGGACTAGCGGGACCCGAGCAGTTCTTC.

This clonotype was seen only a few times. The chain joins TRBV6-1 to TRBJ2-1; D is unresolved. The germline gives CDR1 MNHNS, CDR2 SASEGT. The CDR3 is 15 amino acids. Trimming pared 5 bases from V and 2 bases from J, leaving 13 bases between. The CDR3 region has the DNA TGTGCCAGCAGTCGGATGGTAGGGCCCTACAATGAGCAGTTCTTC. Translating gives CASSRMVGPYNEQFF.

This clonotype was observed many times. CDR3 DNA: TGTGCTAGTGGTTCGGCAGATACGCAGTATTTT. Protein sequence: CASGSADTQYF. The chain is built from TRBV28 and TRBJ2-3, with D unclear. In germline, CDR1 is MDHEN, CDR2 SYDVKM. CDR3 length equals 11 residues.

This clonotype was counted ten times or more. The V and J genes are TRBV6-2 or TRBV6-3 and TRBJ1-1, with a weak D call TRBD1 (5 bases). The V end lost 7 bases, the J end lost 1 base, and 10 bases lay between the germline ends. Germline assignment: CDR1 MNHEY and CDR2 SVGEGT. The CDR3 is 13 amino acids. CDR3 sequence reads: CASTWTSNTEAFF. The CDR3 bases are TGTGCCAGCACCTGGACATCGAACACTGAAGCTTTCTTT.

This clonotype was found once. The rearrangement uses TRBV27 and TRBJ1-6, with D hard to call. Germline lookup yields CDR1 MNHEY and CDR2 SMNVEV (reference sequence). V was shortened by 5 bases and J by 5 bases, with 10 bases between the two germline ends. This CDR3 region has 14 residues. CDR3 region: CASSQTVNNSPLHF. For the CDR3, the DNA is TGTGCCAGCAGTCAAACGGTTAATAATTCACCCCTCCACTTT.

This clonotype occurred many times. This chain uses TRBV15 with TRBJ1-4; D might be TRBD1 (6 bases). The CDR3 is made up of 16 amino acids. Germline assignment: CDR1 LNHNV and CDR2 YYDKDF (reference sequence). V was cut by 6 bases and J by 2 bases, with 16 bases left in between. In nucleotides, the CDR3 is TGTGCCACCAGTAGGGGGTACGGAGGGACTAATGAAAAACTGTTTTTT. As protein: CATSRGYGGTNEKLFF.

In this sample, this clonotype turned up a few times. The V gene is TRBV28, the J gene TRBJ2-1; 8 nucleotides align to TRBD2. V shed 3 bases, J shed 4 bases, and the junction held 5 bases outside the gene matches. The CDR3 runs 15 residues. CDR1 and CDR2 from the germline V gene are MDHEN and SYDVKM. The chain's CDR3 is CASSFSPGGYNEQFF. In DNA form, the CDR3 reads TGTGCCAGCAGTTTCTCCCCGGGAGGGTACAATGAGCAGTTCTTC.

J is TRBJ2-2 and V is TRBV12-3 or TRBV12-4; no clear D gene. The CDR3 is 12 amino acids. Trimming took 5 bases from V and 8 from J, leaving 9 bases between them. The CDR3 nucleotides are TGTGCCAGCAGTCCAATAAAAGGGGAGCTGTTTTTT. Amino acid sequence: CASSPIKGELFF.

The chain uses TRBV20-1 and TRBJ2-7, with D unclear. This CDR3 spans 13 amino acids. CDR1 and CDR2 (germline): DFQATT, SNEGSKA (reference sequence). Trimming pared 7 bases from V and 4 bases from J, leaving 17 bases between. CDR3 bases: TGCAGTGGAGACAACTTAAACCGGTACGAGCAGTACTTC. Translated, it gives CSGDNLNRYEQYF.

At least ten counts were recorded for this clonotype. The gene calls are TRBV2 and TRBJ2-2; D unclear. The V end was cut by 3 bases, the J end by 1 base, with 6 bases between. Germline V gives CDR1 SNHLY, CDR2 FYNNEI. The CDR3 length is 14 residues. This chain's CDR3 is CASSEARNTGELFF. CDR3 sequence (DNA): TGTGCCAGCAGTGAGGCCAGGAACACCGGGGAGCTGTTTTTT.

This clonotype has ten or more counts. The chain combines TRBV27 with TRBJ2-3; D uncertain. The CDR3 spans 14 residues. The V end was cut by 5 bases, the J end by 4 bases, with 13 bases between. CDR1 MNHEY and CDR2 SMNVEV come from the germline V gene (reference sequence). As DNA, the CDR3 is TGTGCCAGCAGTCGCCGGAATCAAGCAGATACGCAGTATTTT. This translates into CASSRRNQADTQYF.